This entry lists 23 T cell receptor beta chains sequenced from one sample in a study of blood T cell repertoires in COVID-19. Here immunoSEQ multiplex PCR was the method, and the copy in TCRdb shows in-frame clones only, minus some. The table shows 300,000 to 350,000 clones, with over 90% occurring only once. Sequencing was done on a sample of PBMCs or T cells enriched from blood (not recorded which). These receptors were collected from a young woman who had been exposed to COVID-19.

The rearrangement joins TRBV6-6 to TRBJ2-7; D might be TRBD2 (5 bases). The CDR3 is made up of 13 amino acids. CDR1 MNHNY and CDR2 SVGAGI come from the germline V gene (reference sequence). Trimming pared 5 bases from V and 1 base from J, leaving 9 bases between. CDR3: CASSPGLSYEQYF. The CDR3 DNA is TGTGCCAGCAGTCCCGGACTGTCCTACGAGCAGTACTTC.

The rearrangement joins TRBV11-3 to TRBJ2-5; perhaps TRBD2 as D (6 bases). Germline lookup yields CDR1 SGHNT and CDR2 YENEEA. CDR3 length: 14 residues. The V gene lost 5 bases and the J gene lost 5 bases, with 15 bases spanning the gap. CDR3 sequence: CASSQGGAGETQYF. The CDR3 DNA reads as TGTGCCAGCAGCCAGGGCGGGGCAGGGGAGACCCAGTACTTC. Looking up the rest from reference TRBV11-3 and TRBJ2-5 gives the full variable domain: EAGVVQSPRYKIIEKKQPVAFWCNPISGHNTLYWYLQNLGQGPELLIRYENEEAVDDSQLPKDRFSAERLKGVDSTLKIQPAELGDSAVYLCASSQGGAGETQYFGPGTRLLVL.

The chain couples TRBV10-2 to TRBJ2-7; 7 positions match TRBD1. The V gene's germline CDR1 is WSHSY and CDR2 SAAADI. V lost 2 bases to trimming and J lost 2 bases; unmatched junction nucleotides: 6. The length of the CDR3 is 15 residues. For the CDR3, the DNA is TGCGCCAGCAGTGAGCCTCGACAGGGAACCTACGAGCAGTACTTC. It encodes CASSEPRQGTYEQYF.

This clone turned up a few times. The chain combines TRBV11-3 with TRBJ1-2, with 7 bases aligning to TRBD1. This CDR3 contains 13 residues. The germline gives CDR1 SGHNT, CDR2 YENEEA. The V segment lost 10 bases and the J segment 8 bases; nucleotides outside the gene matches: 13. The CDR3 nucleotides are TGTGCCAACTCGCCGACAGGGAAGGGAGGCTACACCTTC. As protein: CANSPTGKGGYTF. Together with reference TRBV11-3 and TRBJ1-2, the CDR3 gives the full variable domain: EAGVVQSPRYKIIEKKQPVAFWCNPISGHNTLYWYLQNLGQGPELLIRYENEEAVDDSQLPKDRFSAERLKGVDSTLKIQPAELGDSAVYLCANSPTGKGGYTFGSGTRLTVV.

This chain uses TRBV7-6 with TRBJ2-3, with a tentative D call TRBD2 (7 bases). The CDR3 is 16 residues long. Germline values: CDR1 SGHVS, CDR2 FNYEAQ. Trimming cost V 5 bases and J 6 bases, with 21 bases left between them. The CDR3 loop reads CASSERRGPGGDTQYF. DNA of the CDR3: TGTGCCAGCAGCGAAAGGCGGGGGCCCGGGGGGGATACGCAGTATTTT. Supplemented by reference TRBV7-6 and TRBJ2-3, the full variable domain reads GAGVSQSPRYKVTKRGQDVALRCDPISGHVSLYWYRQALGQGPEFLTYFNYEAQQDKSGLPNDRFSAERPEGSISTLTIQRTEQRDSAMYRCASSERRGPGGDTQYFGPGTRLTVL.

The rearrangement uses TRBV7-3 and TRBJ2-3; D is perhaps TRBD1 (7 bases). CDR1 and CDR2 (germline): SGHTA, FQGTGA. The V end lost 5 bases, the J end lost 7 bases, and 13 bases lay between the germline ends. The CDR3 has 13 residues. CDR3 sequence: CASSPAGGNTQYF. CDR3 coding DNA: TGTGCCAGCAGCCCCGCAGGGGGGAATACGCAGTATTTT.

The chain links TRBV4-3 to TRBJ1-3; D gene ambiguous. The CDR3 spans 15 residues. V lost 4 bases, J lost 0 bases, and 10 bases lay in between. Germline V gives CDR1 LGHNA, CDR2 YSLEER. CDR3 nucleotides: TGCGCCAGCAGCCTCTACGCAAGCTCTGGAAACACCATATATTTT. It is translated as CASSLYASSGNTIYF.

The genes are TRBV6-2 or TRBV6-3 and TRBJ2-7; 7 nucleotides align to TRBD2. Losses at the gene ends were 4 bases for V and 2 bases for J; bases not matched to a gene: 5. The CDR3 has 14 amino acids. Germline values: CDR1 MNHEY, CDR2 SVGEGT. The CDR3 spells CASSWGGLAYEQYF. The CDR3 bases are TGTGCCAGCAGTTGGGGGGGTCTTGCCTACGAGCAGTACTTC.

V gene TRBV2 combines with J gene TRBJ1-2, with D hard to call. The CDR3 loop spans 11 amino acids. V shed 8 bases and J shed 7 bases, with 11 bases lying between them. Germline CDR1 SNHLY, CDR2 FYNNEI. CDR3 protein: CASVRGSGYTF. DNA of the CDR3: TGTGCCAGCGTACGAGGGAGTGGCTACACCTTC. Based on the CDR3 plus reference TRBV2 and TRBJ1-2, the full variable domain is EPEVTQTPSHQVTQMGQEVILRCVPISNHLYFYWYRQILGQKVEFLVSFYNNEISEKSEIFDDQFSVERPDGSNFTLKIRSTKLEDSAMYFCASVRGSGYTFGSGTRLTVV.

The rearrangement links TRBV5-4 to TRBJ1-2, with TRBD1 matching 7 bases. V shed 0 bases, J shed 5 bases, and the junction held 7 bases outside the gene matches. The CDR3 runs 15 residues. Germline CDR1 and CDR2: SGHNT and YYREEE (reference sequence). The DNA of the CDR3 is TGTGCCAGCAGCTTGGATAGGGACAGATTTTATGGCTACACCTTC. Translated: CASSLDRDRFYGYTF. The variable domain in full, completed from reference TRBV5-4 and TRBJ1-2, reads ETGVTQSPTHLIKTRGQQVTLRCSSQSGHNTVSWYQQALGQGPQFIFQYYREEENGRGNFPPRFSGLQFPNYSSELNVNALELDDSALYLCASSLDRDRFYGYTFGSGTRLTVV.

V is TRBV6-5 and J is TRBJ1-4, with D uncertain. The CDR3 runs to 16 residues. V lost 4 bases, J lost 0 bases, and 12 bases lay in between. Germline V CDR1 and CDR2: MNHEY, SVGAGI. For the CDR3, the DNA is TGTGCCAGCAGTTGGGCAGGAATCTCAACTAATGAAAAACTGTTTTTT. Translating it yields CASSWAGISTNEKLFF.

This chain connects TRBV7-9 to TRBJ2-1; the match to TRBD1 covers 9 bases. The CDR3 runs 13 residues. CDR1 SEHNR and CDR2 FQNEAQ come from the germline V gene (reference sequence). After removal of 1 base from V and 15 bases from J, the junction contained 7 bases not matched to a gene. CDR3 nucleotides: TGTGCCAGCAGCTTAGACATCAGGACAGGGGCGTTCTTC. Translating it yields CASSLDIRTGAFF.

This chain joins TRBV7-8 and TRBJ1-4; D perhaps matches TRBD1 (5 bases). Germline V lookup: CDR1 SGHVS, CDR2 FQNEAQ. V was pared by 7 bases and J by 0 bases, with 12 bases between. There are 15 residues in the CDR3. The CDR3 coding sequence is TGTGCCAGCATCAAGGGGCCCTCAACTAATGAAAAACTGTTTTTT. It yields the protein CASIKGPSTNEKLFF.

This clone was detected once. The chain carries TRBV2 and TRBJ1-5; 10 bases match TRBD1. The germline CDR1 and CDR2 sequences are SNHLY and FYNNEI. The CDR3 is made up of 16 amino acids. With V trimmed by 6 bases and J by 4 bases, 9 bases remained unmatched. CDR3 protein: CASRGAGTGENQPQHF. The DNA for the CDR3 is TGTGCCAGCAGGGGGGCCGGGACAGGGGAGAATCAGCCCCAGCATTTT.

This chain links TRBV18 with TRBJ1-2; 7 nucleotides agree with TRBD1. The CDR3 is made up of 15 amino acids. The germline V gene encodes CDR1 KGHSH and CDR2 LQKENI. With 3 bases clipped from V and 3 bases from J, the junction kept 7 bases outside the gene matches. The CDR3 region has the DNA TGTGCCAGCTCACCGAGACAGGGAGTAGACTATGGCTACACCTTC. It codes for CASSPRQGVDYGYTF.

The chain employs TRBV29-1 and TRBJ1-2; 9 bases map to TRBD1. Looked up from germline, CDR1 is SQVTM and CDR2 is ANQGSEA. This CDR3 has 13 amino acids. V shed 2 bases, J shed 6 bases, and the junction held 4 bases outside the gene matches. The CDR3 region is CSVERQGVNGYTF. The CDR3 coding sequence is TGCAGCGTTGAAAGACAGGGGGTAAATGGCTACACCTTC.

The V call is TRBV27, the J call TRBJ2-7, with 8 bases aligning to TRBD2. Trimming cost V 5 bases and J 2 bases; bases outside gene matches: 11. CDR3 length equals 16 residues. CDR1 and CDR2 from the germline V gene are MNHEY and SMNVEV (reference sequence). For the CDR3, the DNA is TGTGCCAGCAGTCCGCTCGGGGCGGGGGGACCCTACGAGCAGTACTTC. This sequence encodes CASSPLGAGGPYEQYF.

The chain joins TRBV13 to TRBJ2-3; TRBD2 matches 10 bases. The CDR3 runs to 15 residues. In germline, CDR1 is PRHDT, CDR2 FYEKMQ (reference sequence). Trimming removed 5 bases from V and 5 bases from J; junction bases left unmatched: 7. The DNA of the CDR3 is TGTGCCAGCAGCCAAGCGGGGGGGCTGGGAGATACGCAGTATTTT. Protein product: CASSQAGGLGDTQYF.

V and J are TRBV7-6 and TRBJ2-2; D possibly corresponds to TRBD1 (6 bases). V dropped 1 base and J dropped 3 bases, with 12 bases sitting between them. Looked up from germline, CDR1 is SGHVS and CDR2 is FNYEAQ. The CDR3 extends over 16 amino acids. The CDR3 reads CASSLEGVHHTGELFF. The CDR3 nucleotides read TGTGCCAGCAGCTTAGAGGGGGTGCACCACACCGGGGAGCTGTTTTTT.

The genes are TRBV7-9 and TRBJ2-5, with 7 bases lining up with TRBD1. V trimming: 5 bases; J trimming: 7 bases; junction bases outside the gene matches: 7. The CDR3 has 13 amino acids. CDR1 is SEHNR, CDR2 FQNEAQ, per germline (reference sequence). The DNA of the CDR3 is TGTGCCAGCAGCCTAGACAGGGCAGGGACCCAGTACTTC. Residues: CASSLDRAGTQYF.

About this clone itself: In the same sample, other DNA sequences code for this CDR3. The V gene is TRBV5-1, the J gene TRBJ2-2, with 8 bases identical to TRBD1. Germline V lookup: CDR1 SGHRS, CDR2 YFSETQ. The trim removed 1 base at V and 1 base at J, leaving 3 bases unmatched. This CDR3 has 16 amino acids. CDR3 region: CASSLNGQGNTGELFF. The CDR3 coding sequence is TGCGCCAGCAGCTTGAATGGACAGGGGAACACCGGGGAGCTGTTTTTT.

This chain connects TRBV7-8 to TRBJ1-2, with 9 bases matching TRBD1. Trimming cost V 4 bases and J 0 bases; bases outside gene matches: 6. The germline CDR1 and CDR2 sequences are SGHVS and FQNEAQ. CDR3 length: 16 amino acids. The CDR3 region has the DNA TGTGCCAGCAGCTCGTACCGGGACAGGGCTAACTATGGCTACACCTTC. Protein product: CASSSYRDRANYGYTF.

The chain joins TRBV5-1 to TRBJ2-5; TRBD2 matches 12 bases. Losses at the gene ends were 0 bases for V and 5 bases for J; bases not matched to a gene: 11. Germline V gene data show CDR1 as SGHRS and CDR2 as YFSETQ. The CDR3 loop spans 18 amino acids. Here the CDR3 reads CASSLAAASGGAGETQYF. CDR3 nucleotides: TGCGCCAGCAGCTTGGCCGCGGCTAGCGGGGGGGCTGGGGAGACCCAGTACTTC.